This T cell receptor beta chain stems from a study of T-cell reconstitution after alpha-beta-depleted transplantation in children. The library targeted TCRbeta and was prepared with unique molecular identifiers. MiXCR, run by TCRdb on the PCR reads, gives a single entry per CDR3 protein. The sample carries around 600,000 distinct CDR3 sequences, about 10% recorded once. This clonotype has only a few counts. V was pared by 7 bases and J by 5 bases, with 10 bases of the junction left unmatched. This CDR3 contains 14 residues. The germline V gene encodes CDR1 ENHRY and CDR2 SYGVKD. This receptor was taken from a human donor who donated a stem cell graft to a child with acute myeloid leukemia. The starting material was PBMCs from the stem cell graft donor, obtained from the stem cell graft. This rearrangement joins TRBV10-3 to TRBJ2-7, with 8 bases lining up with TRBD2. The CDR3 here is CAIKGGLEIDEQYF. DNA for the CDR3: TGTGCCATCAAAGGGGGACTAGAGATAGACGAGCAGTACTTC.